Presented here are 16 T cell receptor beta chains from one specimen sequenced in a study of cytomegalovirus exposure and HLA in healthy donors. The PCR was carried out with 60 Vbeta primers and 13 Jbeta primers. Profiled with immunoSEQ multiplex PCR; TCRdb holds only in-frame clones, not every one. The sample has 150,000 or so clones; 70% to 80% are singletons. The sample consisted of PBMCs. The receptors shown here come from a woman in her forties in good health and CMV-seronegative.

The chain combines TRBV28 with TRBJ1-5; TRBD1 agrees at 7 bases. This CDR3 has 15 amino acids. The V and J ends lost 3 bases and 0 bases, in that order; junction bases with no gene match: 2. From germline, CDR1 is MDHEN and CDR2 SYDVKM. CDR3 residues: CASSLGQNSNQPQHF. For the CDR3, the DNA is TGTGCCAGCAGTTTGGGACAGAATAGCAATCAGCCCCAGCATTTT.

The gene calls are TRBV2 and TRBJ1-3; 7 positions agree with TRBD1. The germline V gene encodes CDR1 SNHLY and CDR2 FYNNEI. There are 14 residues in the CDR3. Trimming at V came to 4 bases and at J to 3 bases, leaving 3 bases not matched to a gene. DNA of the CDR3: TGTGCCAGCAGTGGTGACAGGGTTGGAAACACCATATATTTT. Translating it yields CASSGDRVGNTIYF.

The chain is built from TRBV13 and TRBJ1-2, with D possibly being TRBD1 (6 bases). Looked up from germline, CDR1 is PRHDT and CDR2 is FYEKMQ (reference sequence). This CDR3 spans 15 amino acids. Between the trimmed V and J ends, which lost 0 bases and 2 bases, there was a span of 10 bases. For the CDR3, the DNA is TGTGCCAGCAGCTTAGGGGGGGCGGCCAACTATGGCTACACCTTC. Its protein is CASSLGGAANYGYTF.

In its sample, this clone was seen once. The CDR3 DNA reads as TGTGCCAGCAGCCGTGAGGTATACACCGGGGAGCTGTTTTTT. Translation gives CASSREVYTGELFF. This chain joins TRBV7-2 and TRBJ2-2; D call uncertain. CDR1 is SGHTA and CDR2 is FQGNSA in the germline V gene. CDR3 size: 14 residues. V lost 5 bases, J lost 3 bases, and 10 bases lay in between.

The chain has TRBV10-3 and TRBJ2-5, with 11 bases fitting TRBD2. CDR1 is ENHRY, CDR2 SYGVKD, per germline. CDR3 length: 18 amino acids. V lost 6 bases, J lost 5 bases, and 17 bases stayed unmatched. CDR3 amino acids: CAISSSPSGRPGWETQYF. In DNA form, the CDR3 reads TGTGCCATCAGCTCCTCTCCTAGCGGGAGGCCGGGGTGGGAGACCCAGTACTTC.

Here the CDR3 reads CASRDPRDRALGYTF. The CDR3 region has the DNA TGTGCCAGCAGGGACCCTAGGGACAGGGCCCTAGGCTACACCTTC. The rearrangement links TRBV7-2 to TRBJ1-2, with 9 nucleotides matching TRBD1. The trim removed 6 bases at V and 8 bases at J, leaving 13 bases unmatched. CDR1 and CDR2 (germline): SGHTA, FQGNSA. The CDR3 consists of 15 residues.

The V call is TRBV6-4, the J call TRBJ2-1; a possible D gene is TRBD2 (7 bases). CDR3 size: 15 residues. From germline, CDR1 is MRHNA and CDR2 SNTAGT. With 6 bases removed from V and 5 bases from J, the gap between germline ends came to 17 bases. The CDR3 DNA sequence: TGTGCCAGCAGCTTTGAGGGGGGGATCAACAATGAGCAGTTCTTC. Its translation is CASSFEGGINNEQFF.

Only a few counts were recorded for this clone. CDR3 amino acids: CASRVANPGEQYF. CDR3 DNA sequence: TGTGCCAGCAGGGTAGCTAACCCGGGGGAGCAGTACTTC. This chain connects TRBV6-1 to TRBJ2-7; D is possibly TRBD2 (5 bases). The CDR3 consists of 13 residues. Looked up from germline, CDR1 is MNHNS and CDR2 is SASEGT. Trimming pared 6 bases from V and 7 bases from J, leaving 16 bases between.

The rearrangement joins TRBV5-1 to TRBJ2-5, with 10 bases matching TRBD2. Germline CDR1 is SGHRS and CDR2 is YFSETQ. With V trimmed by 6 bases and J by 2 bases, 7 bases remained unmatched. This CDR3 region has 15 residues. CDR3 region: CASTLSGGDQETQYF. CDR3 coding DNA: TGCGCCAGCACCCTGAGCGGGGGGGATCAAGAGACCCAGTACTTC.

The J gene is TRBJ2-3, the V gene TRBV5-4; 9 nucleotides line up with TRBD1. Per germline, CDR1 SGHNT and CDR2 YYREEE (reference sequence). The junction had 5 bases not matched to a gene; V was cut back by 0 bases and J by 3 bases. The CDR3 totals 16 residues. CDR3 sequence reads: CASSLADRGGTDTQYF. CDR3 in DNA: TGTGCCAGCAGCTTGGCGGACAGGGGAGGGACAGATACGCAGTATTTT. The full variable domain, rest sourced from reference TRBV5-4 and TRBJ2-3, is ETGVTQSPTHLIKTRGQQVTLRCSSQSGHNTVSWYQQALGQGPQFIFQYYREEENGRGNFPPRFSGLQFPNYSSELNVNALELDDSALYLCASSLADRGGTDTQYFGPGTRLTVL.

The chain joins TRBV5-1 to TRBJ1-4; D is undetermined. The CDR3 length is 14 residues. Per the germline V gene, CDR1 is SGHRS and CDR2 is YFSETQ. Trimming stripped 0 bases from V and 7 bases from J, with 10 bases between. CDR3 nucleotide sequence: TGCGCCAGCAGCTTGGACACATTCTCTGAAAAACTGTTTTTT. This translates into CASSLDTFSEKLFF.

This clone was picked up one time. V gene TRBV29-1 combines with J gene TRBJ1-1, with TRBD1 matching over 8 bases. Germline V CDR1 and CDR2: SQVTM, ANQGSEA. There are 17 residues in the CDR3. V dropped 3 bases and J dropped 5; count of bases not matched to a gene: 17. CDR3 in DNA: TGCAGCGTTGACGGCGACAGGGGTTCCTGGGGAGGGACTGAAGCTTTCTTT. Its translation: CSVDGDRGSWGGTEAFF.

The CDR3 sequence: CAISDNRGANYGYTF. In nucleotides, the CDR3 is TGTGCCATCAGTGACAACAGGGGAGCTAACTATGGCTACACCTTC. This sequence joins TRBV10-3 and TRBJ1-2; TRBD1 matches 7 bases. CDR3 length: 15 residues. CDR1 and CDR2 (germline): ENHRY, SYGVKD. V lost 3 bases, J lost 0 bases, and 4 bases stayed unmatched.

This chain links TRBV13 with TRBJ2-5; 7 positions agree with TRBD1. This CDR3 comprises 14 residues. V was pared by 3 bases and J by 1 base, with 2 bases of the junction left unmatched. Germline lookup yields CDR1 PRHDT and CDR2 FYEKMQ (reference sequence). The CDR3 reads CASSLPGGQETQYF. CDR3 DNA sequence: TGTGCCAGCAGCTTGCCAGGGGGCCAAGAGACCCAGTACTTC.

V and J are TRBV7-6 and TRBJ1-1; tentatively, D is TRBD1 (5 bases). The V gene lost 1 base and the J gene lost 3 bases, with 9 bases spanning the gap. CDR3 size: 14 residues. The V gene's germline CDR1 is SGHVS and CDR2 FNYEAQ. DNA of the CDR3: TGTGCCAGCAGCTTAGTAGGCAGGGACACTGAAGCTTTCTTT. Amino acids: CASSLVGRDTEAFF.

The chain couples TRBV5-6 to TRBJ2-7, with TRBD1 identical over 8 bases. This CDR3 region has 13 residues. The J segment lost 1 base and the V segment lost 4 bases, leaving 1 base of the junction unmatched. Germline loops: CDR1 SGHDT, CDR2 YYEEEE. The CDR3 loop is CASSGTGSYEQYF. CDR3 nucleotides: TGTGCCAGCAGCGGGACAGGTTCCTACGAGCAGTACTTC.